The sequence of this T cell receptor (beta chain) was determined in a study of T-cell memory formation after mild COVID-19. Study outcomes and limitations: Contracting CD4+ clones sat mainly in CM and EM; CD8+ in EMRA. Memory from before infection featured some responding clones, which suggests cross-reactive memory joined.

CDR3 length equals 14 residues. Trimming took off 4 bases at V and 2 bases at J, with 9 bases between the two ends. Germline CDR1 is SEHNR and CDR2 is FQNEAQ (reference sequence). TCRdb independently ran MiXCR on the 5' RACE reads; one entry per CDR3 protein. This table has under 300,000 distinct CDR3 sequences, about a sixth appearing once. In the case of this clonotype: Its target is unknown.

The specimen was PBMCs or a T cell subset sorted from them (not recorded which). The receptor's source is a man aged 18 to 35 who had mild COVID-19 (a few samples of this study predate the infection). Cell type and time point are not known. This chain connects TRBV7-9 to TRBJ1-5; D uncertain. The CDR3 bases are TGTGCCAGCAGCTCAACTAGGGGCAATCAGCCCCAGCATTTT. Protein: CASSSTRGNQPQHF.